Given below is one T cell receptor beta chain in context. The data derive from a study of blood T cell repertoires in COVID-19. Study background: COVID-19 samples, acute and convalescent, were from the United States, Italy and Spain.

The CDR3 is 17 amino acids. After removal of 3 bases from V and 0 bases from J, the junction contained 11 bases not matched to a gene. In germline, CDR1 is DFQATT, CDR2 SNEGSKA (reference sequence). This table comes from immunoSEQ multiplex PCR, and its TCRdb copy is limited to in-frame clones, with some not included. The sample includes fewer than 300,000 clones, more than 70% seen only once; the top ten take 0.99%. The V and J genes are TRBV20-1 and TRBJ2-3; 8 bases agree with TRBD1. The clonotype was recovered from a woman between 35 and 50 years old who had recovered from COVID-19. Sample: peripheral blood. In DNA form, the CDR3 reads TGCAGTGCTAGTTCGATTTCCAGGACAGGGAGCACAGATACGCAGTATTTT. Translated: CSASSISRTGSTDTQYF.